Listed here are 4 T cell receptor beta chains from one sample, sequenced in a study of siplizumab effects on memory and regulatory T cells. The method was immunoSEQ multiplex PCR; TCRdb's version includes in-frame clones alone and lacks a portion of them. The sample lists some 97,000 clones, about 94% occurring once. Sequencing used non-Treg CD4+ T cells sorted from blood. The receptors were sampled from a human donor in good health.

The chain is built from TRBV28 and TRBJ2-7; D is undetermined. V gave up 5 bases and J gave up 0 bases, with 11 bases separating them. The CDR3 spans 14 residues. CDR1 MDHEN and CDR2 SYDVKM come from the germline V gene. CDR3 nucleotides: TGTGCCAGCAGTCCCCCGGGTGGCTCCTACGAGCAGTACTTC. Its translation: CASSPPGGSYEQYF.

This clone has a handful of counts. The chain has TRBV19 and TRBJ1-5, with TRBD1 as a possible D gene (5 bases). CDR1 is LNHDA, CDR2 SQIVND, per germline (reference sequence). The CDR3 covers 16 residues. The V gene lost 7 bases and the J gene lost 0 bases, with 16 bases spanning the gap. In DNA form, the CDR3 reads TGTGCCAGTAAGACAGCCACAACATATAGCAATCAGCCCCAGCATTTT. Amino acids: CASKTATTYSNQPQHF. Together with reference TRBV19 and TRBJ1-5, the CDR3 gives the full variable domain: DGGITQSPKYLFRKEGQNVTLSCEQNLNHDAMYWYRQDPGQGLRLIYYSQIVNDFQKGDIAEGYSVSREKKESFPLTVTSAQKNPTAFYLCASKTATTYSNQPQHFGDGTRLSIL.

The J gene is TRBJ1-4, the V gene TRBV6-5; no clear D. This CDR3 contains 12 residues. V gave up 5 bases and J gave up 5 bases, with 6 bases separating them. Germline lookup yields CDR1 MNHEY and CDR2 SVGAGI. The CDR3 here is CASSLTNEKLFF. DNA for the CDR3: TGTGCCAGCAGTCTCACGAATGAAAAACTGTTTTTT.

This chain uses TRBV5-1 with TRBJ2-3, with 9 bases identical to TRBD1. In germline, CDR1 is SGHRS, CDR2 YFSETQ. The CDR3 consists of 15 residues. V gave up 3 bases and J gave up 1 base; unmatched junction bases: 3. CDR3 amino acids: CASSSTGGGTDTQYF. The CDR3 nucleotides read TGCGCCAGCAGCTCCACAGGGGGCGGCACAGATACGCAGTATTTT.